What follows are 25 T cell receptor beta chains derived from one specimen sequenced in a study of high-grade serous ovarian cancer treatment subgroups. Method: immunoSEQ multiplex PCR; TCRdb's copy keeps in-frame clones and lacks some. The sample lists some 2,700 clones; 55% to 80% were seen once. The tumor samples were collected prior to definitive surgery or chemotherapy. The sample comprised tumor tissue. The receptor set was obtained from a human donor with high-grade serous ovarian cancer.

The chain couples TRBV28 to TRBJ1-5; the D gene is possibly TRBD1 (5 bases). This CDR3 contains 14 residues. Per the germline V gene, CDR1 is MDHEN and CDR2 is SYDVKM. The V end lost 10 bases, the J end lost 6 bases, and 19 bases lay between the germline ends. CDR3 amino acids: CATRSGGEGQPQHF. The CDR3 region has the DNA TGTGCCACACGCTCGGGGGGGGAAGGTCAGCCCCAGCATTTT.

This chain connects TRBV6-1 to TRBJ2-7; 9 bases line up with TRBD2. The CDR3 has 15 residues. Germline V gene sequence: CDR1 MNHNS, CDR2 SASEGT. J was trimmed by 2 bases and V by 8 bases; bases with no gene match: 10. The CDR3 protein is CASVEGLAGTYEQYF. In nucleotides, the CDR3 is TGTGCCAGCGTTGAAGGGCTAGCGGGAACCTACGAGCAGTACTTC.

This clone was seen more than once but under ten times. The chain uses TRBV2 and TRBJ2-7; 10 bases line up with TRBD2. The ends lost 1 base at V and 1 base at J; junction bases unmatched: 4. From germline, CDR1 is SNHLY and CDR2 FYNNEI. The CDR3 consists of 16 residues. Here the CDR3 reads CASSEGTSGFSYEQYF. In nucleotides, the CDR3 is TGTGCCAGCAGTGAAGGGACTAGCGGTTTTTCCTACGAGCAGTACTTC.

This rearrangement joins TRBV10-1 to TRBJ1-1; no firm D call. Germline V lookup: CDR1 WNHNN, CDR2 SYGVQD (reference sequence). CDR3 length equals 14 residues. The V and J ends lost 0 bases and 0 bases respectively, with 5 bases between them. CDR3: CASSESWVNTEAFF. The CDR3 DNA reads as TGCGCCAGCAGTGAGTCATGGGTGAACACTGAAGCTTTCTTT.

This clone was seen more than once but under ten times. The chain is built from TRBV7-9 and TRBJ1-1; 9 bases agree with TRBD1. V trimming: 2 bases; J trimming: 3 bases; junction bases outside the gene matches: 7. Germline CDR1 is SEHNR and CDR2 is FQNEAQ (reference sequence). The length of the CDR3 is 16 residues. This CDR3 reads CASSLYHRGQYTEAFF. The CDR3 DNA sequence: TGTGCCAGCAGCTTATATCACAGGGGGCAATACACTGAAGCTTTCTTT.

The chain combines TRBV5-1 with TRBJ2-1; D perhaps matches TRBD1 (8 bases). The CDR3 has 16 amino acids. Germline V CDR1 and CDR2: SGHRS, YFSETQ. Trimming removed 0 bases at V and 11 bases at J, with 21 bases between. CDR3: CASSLVFGQGLRQQFF. The DNA for the CDR3 is TGCGCCAGCAGCTTGGTTTTCGGACAGGGACTACGACAGCAGTTCTTC. Full variable domain (missing parts from reference TRBV5-1 and TRBJ2-1): KAGVTQTPRYLIKTRGQQVTLSCSPISGHRSVSWYQQTPGQGLQFLFEYFSETQRNKGNFPGRFSGRQFSNSRSEMNVSTLELGDSALYLCASSLVFGQGLRQQFFGPGTRLTVL.

The rearrangement joins TRBV6-1 to TRBJ2-4; D perhaps matches TRBD1 (7 bases). The V gene's germline CDR1 is MNHNS and CDR2 SASEGT. This CDR3 contains 15 residues. V shed 2 bases and J shed 2 bases, with 10 bases lying between them. The CDR3: CASSEQGGTKNIQYF. DNA for the CDR3: TGTGCCAGCAGTGAACAGGGGGGCACCAAAAACATTCAGTACTTC.

The chain has TRBV9 and TRBJ2-5; D unresolved. CDR1 is SGDLS and CDR2 is YYNGEE in the germline V gene. Trimming removed 4 bases from V and 2 bases from J, with 9 bases in between. This CDR3 has 13 amino acids. CDR3 DNA: TGTGCCAGCAGCATCGAGCTGCAAGAGACCCAGTACTTC. Translating gives CASSIELQETQYF.

The chain is built from TRBV7-3 and TRBJ2-1, with D unclear. Trimming removed 1 base from V and 8 bases from J, with 9 bases in between. Germline values: CDR1 SGHTA, CDR2 FQGTGA. The length of the CDR3 is 13 residues. CDR3 residues: CASSLNPVYEQFF. The CDR3 DNA follows: TGTGCCAGCAGCTTAAACCCGGTTTATGAGCAGTTCTTC. Based on the CDR3 plus reference TRBV7-3 and TRBJ2-1, the full variable domain is GAGVSQTPSNKVTEKGKYVELRCDPISGHTALYWYRQSLGQGPEFLIYFQGTGAADDSGLPNDRFFAVRPEGSVSTLKIQRTERGDSAVYLCASSLNPVYEQFFGPGTRLTVL.

The chain joins TRBV7-2 to TRBJ2-3, with 13 bases aligning to TRBD2. Per germline, CDR1 SGHTA and CDR2 FQGNSA. CDR3 length equals 17 residues. The V segment lost 5 bases and the J segment 3 bases; nucleotides outside the gene matches: 8. The CDR3 region has the DNA TGTGCCAGCAGCCGGGCGGGACTAGCGGGAAATACAGATACGCAGTATTTT. Its translation: CASSRAGLAGNTDTQYF.

The chain uses TRBV6-6 and TRBJ2-2; D might be TRBD1 (7 bases). Trimming cost V 10 bases and J 4 bases, with 16 bases left between them. This CDR3 spans 14 amino acids. Per germline, CDR1 MNHNY and CDR2 SVGAGI (reference sequence). CDR3 coding DNA: TGTGCCACCGGCAGGGGGGCGATCACCGGGGAGCTGTTTTTT. Encoded protein: CATGRGAITGELFF.

The V call is TRBV7-2, the J call TRBJ1-1, with D uncertain. Germline V gene lookup returns CDR1 SGHTA and CDR2 FQGNSA. With 6 bases removed from V and 1 base from J, the gap between germline ends came to 9 bases. The CDR3 has 13 amino acids. CDR3: CASRVPGNTEAFF. As DNA, the CDR3 is TGTGCCAGCAGGGTACCGGGGAACACTGAAGCTTTCTTT.

V and J are TRBV5-3 and TRBJ2-3; D is perhaps TRBD2 (5 bases). TRBV5-3 is classed as an ORF, of uncertain function. V was trimmed by 3 bases and J by 4 bases, leaving 15 bases between them. CDR3 length: 15 residues. CDR3 protein: CARSYPLGSPDTQYF. The CDR3 DNA sequence: TGTGCCAGAAGCTACCCACTAGGATCCCCAGATACGCAGTATTTT.

J is TRBJ2-5 and V is TRBV25-1; 9 bases match TRBD2. The CDR3 has 15 amino acids. The V segment lost 3 bases and the J segment 3 bases; nucleotides outside the gene matches: 5. The germline V gene encodes CDR1 MGHDK and CDR2 SYGVNS. CDR3 coding DNA: TGTGCCAGCAGTGAGGCCCTAGCGGGAAAAGAGACCCAGTACTTC. Residues: CASSEALAGKETQYF. The variable domain in full, with the rest retrieved from reference TRBV25-1 and TRBJ2-5, is EADIYQTPRYLVIGTGKKITLECSQTMGHDKMYWYQQDPGMELHLIHYSYGVNSTEKGDLSSESTVSRIRTEHFPLTLESARPSHTSQYLCASSEALAGKETQYFGPGTRLLVL.

This clone has just a few counts. This sequence joins TRBV11-2 and TRBJ2-1, with 7 nucleotides matching TRBD2. With V trimmed by 3 bases and J by 4 bases, 6 bases remained unmatched. The CDR3 is 15 residues long. Germline V lookup: CDR1 SGHAT, CDR2 FQNNGV. The CDR3 loop reads CASSFASGLYNEQFF. The DNA of the CDR3 is TGTGCCAGCAGCTTTGCTAGCGGACTTTACAATGAGCAGTTCTTC.

This chain joins TRBV28 and TRBJ1-4; 7 nucleotides agree with TRBD1. CDR1 and CDR2 from the germline V gene are MDHEN and SYDVKM. Losses at the gene ends were 2 bases for V and 8 bases for J; bases not matched to a gene: 20. The CDR3 sequence is 19 residues long. The CDR3 region is CASSLNPPLWTGRYEKLFF. The CDR3 DNA follows: TGTGCCAGCAGTTTAAACCCCCCTCTCTGGACAGGAAGATACGAAAAACTGTTTTTT.

This clone was picked up one time. The chain carries TRBV28 and TRBJ1-5; unclear D gene. V lost 5 bases to trimming and J lost 1 base, with 12 bases between them. Germline V gene sequence: CDR1 MDHEN, CDR2 SYDVKM. The length of the CDR3 is 15 residues. The CDR3 is CASSPPGPSNQPQHF. The CDR3 DNA sequence: TGTGCCAGCAGTCCACCCGGGCCGAGCAATCAGCCCCAGCATTTT.

V usage is TRBV19 and J usage is TRBJ1-6; 9 nucleotides align to TRBD1. Germline CDR1 is LNHDA and CDR2 is SQIVND (reference sequence). V shed 2 bases, J shed 0 bases, and the junction held 8 bases outside the gene matches. This CDR3 comprises 19 residues. The CDR3 here is CASSIRADRGSSYNSPLHF. The CDR3 nucleotides are TGTGCCAGTAGTATACGTGCGGACAGGGGAAGCTCCTATAATTCACCCCTCCACTTT. The full variable domain, rest sourced from reference TRBV19 and TRBJ1-6, is DGGITQSPKYLFRKEGQNVTLSCEQNLNHDAMYWYRQDPGQGLRLIYYSQIVNDFQKGDIAEGYSVSREKKESFPLTVTSAQKNPTAFYLCASSIRADRGSSYNSPLHFGNGTRLTVT.

The genes are TRBV7-6 and TRBJ2-7; the D gene is possibly TRBD1 (5 bases). The CDR3 consists of 14 residues. Trimming pared 5 bases from V and 6 bases from J, leaving 17 bases between. CDR1 and CDR2 from the germline V gene are SGHVS and FNYEAQ. CDR3 sequence: CASSLADTTTEQYF. For the CDR3, the DNA is TGTGCCAGCAGCCTTGCGGACACCACCACCGAGCAGTACTTC.

This clone was detected a few times. The chain recombines TRBV2 with TRBJ2-1; 12 nucleotides align to TRBD2. Looked up from germline, CDR1 is SNHLY and CDR2 is FYNNEI. The CDR3 runs to 16 residues. V lost 0 bases to trimming and J lost 7 bases; unmatched junction nucleotides: 4. The DNA for the CDR3 is TGTGCCAGCAGTGAAGCGCTAGCGGGAGGGCCTAATGAGCAGTTCTTC. It encodes CASSEALAGGPNEQFF.

The chain employs TRBV7-9 and TRBJ2-1, with D possibly matching TRBD2 (6 bases). CDR3 length: 16 residues. Germline CDR1 is SEHNR and CDR2 is FQNEAQ (reference sequence). Trimming shortened V by 3 bases and J by 5 bases, and 17 bases separated the two germline ends. This CDR3 is CASSFPPGVSHNEQFF. CDR3 nucleotide sequence: TGTGCCAGCAGCTTCCCCCCGGGAGTGTCCCACAATGAGCAGTTCTTC.

The genes are TRBV11-2 and TRBJ1-4; possible D gene TRBD1, 6 bases. CDR1 and CDR2 (germline): SGHAT, FQNNGV. The CDR3 loop spans 16 amino acids. Trimming removed 4 bases from V and 0 bases from J, with 12 bases in between. For the CDR3, the DNA is TGTGCCAGCAGCTCCCATGACAGGTCAACTAATGAAAAACTGTTTTTT. Translated: CASSSHDRSTNEKLFF.

The V and J genes are TRBV7-4 and TRBJ2-1; a weak D match, TRBD2 (5 bases). CDR1 and CDR2 (germline): SGHVT, SQSDAQ. CDR3 length equals 15 residues. V gave up 5 bases and J gave up 8 bases, with 19 bases separating them. Here the CDR3 DNA reads TGTGCCAGCAGCCCATCACTAGGGTTTAACGATGAGCAGTTCTTC. This codes for CASSPSLGFNDEQFF.

This CDR3 is CASSPSAGIETQYF. The CDR3 DNA reads TGTGCCAGCTCACCTTCCGCAGGGATAGAGACCCAGTACTTC. V gene TRBV18 combines with J gene TRBJ2-5; maybe TRBD1 (5 bases). V was pared by 3 bases and J by 4 bases, with 12 bases between. Germline V gene sequence: CDR1 KGHSH, CDR2 LQKENI. This CDR3 is 14 amino acids long.

The chain is built from TRBV11-2 and TRBJ1-6; 7 bases are shared with TRBD1. The V gene's germline CDR1 is SGHAT and CDR2 FQNNGV. The CDR3 length is 15 residues. The junction had 3 bases not matched to a gene; V was cut back by 0 bases and J by 7 bases. In nucleotides, the CDR3 is TGTGCCAGCAGCTTAGAAACAGGGGAAAATTCACCCCTCCACTTT. Translating gives CASSLETGENSPLHF.